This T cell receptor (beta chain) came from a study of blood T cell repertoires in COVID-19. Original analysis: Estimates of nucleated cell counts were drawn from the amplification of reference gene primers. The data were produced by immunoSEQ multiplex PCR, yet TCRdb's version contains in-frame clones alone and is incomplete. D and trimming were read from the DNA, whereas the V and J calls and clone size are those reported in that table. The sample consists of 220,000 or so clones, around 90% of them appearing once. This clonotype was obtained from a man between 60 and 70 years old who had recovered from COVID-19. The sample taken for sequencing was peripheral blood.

CDR3 protein: CASSQWEGGVSCYTF. The CDR3 bases are TGTGCCAGCAGCCAATGGGAAGGGGGCGTATCTTGCTACACCTTC. The genes are TRBV3-1 (or the pseudogene TRBV3-2) and TRBJ1-2; TRBD1 matches 7 bases. The CDR3 extends over 15 amino acids. CDR1 is LGHDT and CDR2 is YNNKEL in the germline V gene (reference sequence). V was pared by 2 bases and J by 9 bases, with 12 bases of the junction left unmatched.